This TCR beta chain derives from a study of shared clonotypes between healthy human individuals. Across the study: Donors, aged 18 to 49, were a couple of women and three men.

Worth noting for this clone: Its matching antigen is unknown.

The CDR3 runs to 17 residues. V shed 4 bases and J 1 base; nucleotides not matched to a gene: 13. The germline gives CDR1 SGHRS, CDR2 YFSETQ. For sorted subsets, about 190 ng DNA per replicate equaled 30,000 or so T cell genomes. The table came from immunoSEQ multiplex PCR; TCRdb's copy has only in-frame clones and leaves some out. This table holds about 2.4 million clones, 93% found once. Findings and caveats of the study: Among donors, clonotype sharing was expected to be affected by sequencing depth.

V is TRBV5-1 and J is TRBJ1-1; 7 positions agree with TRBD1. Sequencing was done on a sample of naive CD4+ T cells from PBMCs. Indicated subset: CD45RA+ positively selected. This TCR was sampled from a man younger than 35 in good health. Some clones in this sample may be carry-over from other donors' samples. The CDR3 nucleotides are TGCGCCAGCAGCCCTCAAAGGAAGGGGGCCTCGAACACTGAAGCTTTCTTT. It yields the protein CASSPQRKGASNTEAFF. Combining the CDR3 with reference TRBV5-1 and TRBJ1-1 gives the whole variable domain KAGVTQTPRYLIKTRGQQVTLSCSPISGHRSVSWYQQTPGQGLQFLFEYFSETQRNKGNFPGRFSGRQFSNSRSEMNVSTLELGDSALYLCASSPQRKGASNTEAFFGQGTRLTVV.